A single sample gave rise to the 27 T cell receptor beta chains below, sequenced in a study of cytomegalovirus exposure and HLA in healthy donors. The study ran its PCR with 60 Vbeta and 13 Jbeta primers. Repertoires were generated with immunoSEQ multiplex PCR, while TCRdb's copy carries only in-frame clones and drops some. The sample includes under 150,000 clones, around four fifths of them seen just once. What was sequenced was PBMCs. The receptors derive from a boy younger than 18 in good health and CMV-seronegative.

The chain uses TRBV19 and TRBJ2-5, with D possibly matching TRBD2 (7 bases). Germline assignment: CDR1 LNHDA and CDR2 SQIVND (reference sequence). This CDR3 has 13 residues. Trimming stripped 10 bases from V and 2 bases from J, with 14 bases between. The CDR3 is CATSGGHQETQYF. The CDR3 nucleotides read TGTGCCACCTCGGGGGGCCATCAAGAGACCCAGTACTTC.

This chain joins TRBV27 and TRBJ2-1; tentatively, D is TRBD2 (5 bases). The V and J ends lost 5 bases and 7 bases respectively, with 12 bases between them. In germline, CDR1 is MNHEY, CDR2 SMNVEV (reference sequence). The CDR3 has 13 amino acids. This chain's CDR3 is CASSSHEGNEQFF. DNA for the CDR3: TGTGCCAGCAGTAGTCACGAGGGTAATGAGCAGTTCTTC.

This clone came up a few times. This chain connects TRBV6-6 to TRBJ2-1; 7 nucleotides agree with TRBD1. V trimming: 4 bases; J trimming: 9 bases; junction bases outside the gene matches: 3. This CDR3 region has 12 residues. Per the germline V gene, CDR1 is MNHNY and CDR2 is SVGAGI (reference sequence). In nucleotides, the CDR3 is TGTGCCAGCAGTTCCTCAGGGGGTGAGCAGTTCTTC. Translating it yields CASSSSGGEQFF.

Here the CDR3 reads CASSVQGGDQPQHF. The CDR3 DNA reads TGTGCCAGCAGCGTTCAGGGAGGCGATCAGCCCCAGCATTTT. V usage is TRBV5-4 and J usage is TRBJ1-5; tentatively, D is TRBD1 (5 bases). V lost 4 bases, J lost 5 bases, and 13 bases lay in between. The length of the CDR3 is 14 residues. Per the germline V gene, CDR1 is SGHNT and CDR2 is YYREEE (reference sequence). Together with reference TRBV5-4 and TRBJ1-5, the CDR3 gives the full variable domain: ETGVTQSPTHLIKTRGQQVTLRCSSQSGHNTVSWYQQALGQGPQFIFQYYREEENGRGNFPPRFSGLQFPNYSSELNVNALELDDSALYLCASSVQGGDQPQHFGDGTRLSIL.

V and J are TRBV11-3 and TRBJ2-2; TRBD2 matches 7 bases. CDR1 and CDR2 from the germline V gene are SGHNT and YENEEA. The trim removed 3 bases at V and 1 base at J, leaving 8 bases unmatched. The CDR3 has 17 residues. The CDR3 nucleotides read TGTGCCAGCAGCTTGGCACTAGCGAACGAGAACACCGGGGAGCTGTTTTTT. Its protein is CASSLALANENTGELFF.

This chain joins TRBV5-1 and TRBJ2-3; 10 bases fit TRBD2. Losses at the gene ends were 4 bases for V and 2 bases for J; bases not matched to a gene: 7. This CDR3 region has 16 residues. Germline lookup yields CDR1 SGHRS and CDR2 YFSETQ. The CDR3 loop is CASSPRTSGPTDTQYF. CDR3 nucleotides: TGCGCCAGCAGCCCTCGGACTAGCGGACCCACAGATACGCAGTATTTT.

The V and J genes are TRBV13 and TRBJ2-7; the match to TRBD2 covers 9 bases. V lost 1 base to trimming and J lost 6 bases; unmatched junction nucleotides: 7. From germline, CDR1 is PRHDT and CDR2 FYEKMQ (reference sequence). The CDR3 spans 15 residues. The CDR3 DNA is TGTGCCAGCAGCTTAGATAGCGGGAGAGGAGGCGAGCAGTACTTC. Its translation: CASSLDSGRGGEQYF.

In DNA, the CDR3 is TGCGCCAGCAGCCAAGGTAGTAGCGGGAGTGGGGAGACCCAGTACTTC. It is translated as CASSQGSSGSGETQYF. V usage is TRBV4-1 and J usage is TRBJ2-5; 9 bases match TRBD2. The CDR3 spans 16 residues. From germline, CDR1 is MGHRA and CDR2 YSYEKL. V gave up 1 base and J gave up 5 bases; unmatched junction bases: 8.

The V and J genes are TRBV7-9 and TRBJ2-5; TRBD2 agrees at 8 bases. Per germline, CDR1 SEHNR and CDR2 FQNEAQ (reference sequence). CDR3 length: 15 residues. V lost 3 bases to trimming and J lost 5 bases; unmatched junction nucleotides: 8. Here the CDR3 DNA reads TGTGCCAGCAGCTTCCCGGGAGGGCGGGGGGAGACCCAGTACTTC. The encoded protein is CASSFPGGRGETQYF.

V and J are TRBV5-1 and TRBJ2-7, with 9 nucleotides matching TRBD1. The CDR3 consists of 15 residues. V was pared by 4 bases and J by 8 bases, with 13 bases of the junction left unmatched. In germline, CDR1 is SGHRS, CDR2 YFSETQ. The CDR3 nucleotides are TGCGCCAGCAGCCCCACCGGGACAGGGCAGGTCAAGCAGTACTTC. This gives the protein CASSPTGTGQVKQYF. Together with reference TRBV5-1 and TRBJ2-7, the CDR3 gives the full variable domain: KAGVTQTPRYLIKTRGQQVTLSCSPISGHRSVSWYQQTPGQGLQFLFEYFSETQRNKGNFPGRFSGRQFSNSRSEMNVSTLELGDSALYLCASSPTGTGQVKQYFGPGTRLTVT.

The chain links TRBV18 to TRBJ2-1; 9 nucleotides match TRBD1. There are 15 residues in the CDR3. With V trimmed by 1 base and J by 3 bases, 1 base remained unmatched. The germline CDR1 and CDR2 sequences are KGHSH and LQKENI. The CDR3: CASSPRQGDYNEQFF. The CDR3 DNA is TGTGCCAGCTCACCACGACAGGGGGACTACAATGAGCAGTTCTTC.

The V and J genes are TRBV2 and TRBJ1-3; D unresolved. The CDR3 is 14 residues long. The germline V and J ends were trimmed by 7 bases and 4 bases, with 14 bases remaining between them. The V gene's germline CDR1 is SNHLY and CDR2 FYNNEI. The DNA for the CDR3 is TGTGCCAGCATAAGTGGTAGTTCGGGAAACACCATATATTTT. Translation gives CASISGSSGNTIYF.

Comments on this clone: This CDR3 is also generated by other DNA sequences in the sample. The CDR3 DNA reads as TGTGCCTGGGCAGGGGGCTACGAGCAGTACTTC. Residues: CAWAGGYEQYF. V and J are TRBV30 and TRBJ2-7; 7 positions match TRBD1. The ends lost 5 bases at V and 3 bases at J; junction bases unmatched: 1. Germline CDR1 reads GTSNPN; CDR2 reads SVGIG (reference sequence). The CDR3 spans 11 residues. Combining the CDR3 with reference TRBV30 and TRBJ2-7 gives the whole variable domain SQTIHQWPATLVQPVGSPLSLECTVEGTSNPNLYWYRQAAGRGLQLLFYSVGIGQISSEVPQNLSASRPQDRQFILSSKKLLLSDSGFYLCAWAGGYEQYFGPGTRLTVT.

The chain couples TRBV30 to TRBJ2-1, with TRBD2 as a possible D gene (6 bases). V lost 2 bases, J lost 15 bases, and 23 bases lay in between. CDR1 and CDR2 from the germline V gene are GTSNPN and SVGIG (reference sequence). The length of the CDR3 is 14 residues. CDR3 protein: CAWSFGGTSGAGFF. The CDR3 DNA sequence: TGTGCCTGGAGTTTCGGAGGGACGTCGGGCGCAGGGTTCTTC.

The genes are TRBV2 and TRBJ2-1, with D perhaps matching TRBD2 (6 bases). Germline V lookup: CDR1 SNHLY, CDR2 FYNNEI. The CDR3 length is 13 residues. V gave up 10 bases and J gave up 6 bases, with 16 bases separating them. CDR3 DNA: TGTGCCATCTCGGGGGTTTCGGTCAATGAGCAGTTCTTC. Amino acids: CAISGVSVNEQFF.

A word on this clone: The junction shows a germline mismatch at one end, possibly a read error. The chain recombines TRBV27 with TRBJ1-1; 8 bases align to TRBD1. Germline CDR1 is MNHEY and CDR2 is SMNVEV (reference sequence). There are 15 residues in the CDR3. The DNA for the CDR3 is TGTGCCAGCGGTTTGGGCAGGGGGCGGATCACTGAAGCTTTCTTT. Translating it yields CASGLGRGRITEAFF.

The genes are TRBV7-3 and TRBJ2-2; TRBD2 is a possible D gene (5 bases). CDR1 and CDR2 from the germline V gene are SGHTA and FQGTGA. Between the trimmed V and J ends, which lost 5 bases and 4 bases, there was a span of 14 bases. The CDR3 contains 15 residues. Written as DNA, the CDR3 is TGTGCCAGCAGCCTGACCGGGGTAGGCACCGGGGAGCTGTTTTTT. Translated, it gives CASSLTGVGTGELFF.

The chain employs TRBV13 and TRBJ2-3; D ambiguous. The CDR3 has 16 amino acids. CDR1 is PRHDT and CDR2 is FYEKMQ in the germline V gene (reference sequence). V lost 2 bases to trimming and J lost 0 bases, with 12 bases between them. DNA of the CDR3: TGTGCCAGCAGCTTAAGAGGCGGCCCTAGCACAGATACGCAGTATTTT. Residues: CASSLRGGPSTDTQYF.

This clone occurred a few times. The gene calls are TRBV6-5 and TRBJ1-1; D is undetermined. The V and J ends lost 2 bases and 1 base respectively, with 5 bases between them. Germline CDR1 reads MNHEY; CDR2 reads SVGAGI. The CDR3 length is 13 residues. The chain's CDR3 is CASSYNRNTEAFF. For the CDR3, the DNA is TGTGCCAGCAGTTACAACAGGAACACTGAAGCTTTCTTT.

This chain connects TRBV6-5 to TRBJ2-7; 8 bases are a match to TRBD1. Germline V gene lookup returns CDR1 MNHEY and CDR2 SVGAGI. V lost 0 bases, J lost 0 bases, and 4 bases stayed unmatched. CDR3 length: 16 residues. Here the CDR3 reads CASSYSWDRSSYEQYF. CDR3 DNA sequence: TGTGCCAGCAGTTACTCGTGGGACAGGAGCTCCTACGAGCAGTACTTC.

V is TRBV2 and J is TRBJ2-2, with a tentative D call TRBD2 (6 bases). Germline V gene lookup returns CDR1 SNHLY and CDR2 FYNNEI. V was pared by 6 bases and J by 2 bases, with 16 bases between. The length of the CDR3 is 16 residues. The CDR3 loop reads CASRGGRISNTGELFF. The CDR3 bases are TGTGCCAGCAGAGGAGGGCGGATTTCTAACACCGGGGAGCTGTTTTTT.

The chain recombines TRBV7-2 with TRBJ2-7, with 10 nucleotides matching TRBD2. This CDR3 contains 18 residues. Germline assignment: CDR1 SGHTA and CDR2 FQGNSA. With V trimmed by 1 base and J by 4 bases, 13 bases remained unmatched. CDR3 nucleotide sequence: TGTGCCAGCAGCTTAGTGGCTAGCGGGAGATCAACACCGTACGAGCAGTACTTC. Residues: CASSLVASGRSTPYEQYF.

DNA for the CDR3: TGTGCCAGCAGTTCGCAGGGAACCTACGAGCAGTACTTC. As protein: CASSSQGTYEQYF. V and J are TRBV6-1 and TRBJ2-7, with D possibly matching TRBD1 (5 bases). CDR1 is MNHNS and CDR2 is SASEGT in the germline V gene. The CDR3 consists of 13 residues. The V and J ends lost 5 bases and 2 bases respectively, with 10 bases between them.

V usage is TRBV9 and J usage is TRBJ2-7; D unresolved. This CDR3 has 11 residues. V was pared by 4 bases and J by 3 bases, with 5 bases between. Germline values: CDR1 SGDLS, CDR2 YYNGEE. The CDR3 nucleotides read TGTGCCAGCAGCTCCCGCTACGAGCAGTACTTC. Residues: CASSSRYEQYF. Variable domain in full (rest from reference TRBV9 and TRBJ2-7): DSGVTQTPKHLITATGQRVTLRCSPRSGDLSVYWYQQSLDQGLQFLIQYYNGEERAKGNILERFSAQQFPDLHSELNLSSLELGDSALYFCASSSRYEQYFGPGTRLTVT.

V usage is TRBV4-1 and J usage is TRBJ2-1, with D possibly TRBD1 on 6 matching bases. This CDR3 is 15 amino acids long. Between the trimmed V and J ends, which lost 2 bases and 5 bases, there was a span of 13 bases. Germline CDR1 reads MGHRA; CDR2 reads YSYEKL. The CDR3 DNA sequence: TGCGCCAGCAGCCAACCCTTAAACAGGGACAATGAGCAGTTCTTC. As protein: CASSQPLNRDNEQFF.

V gene TRBV4-2 combines with J gene TRBJ2-5; D not resolved. Trimming stripped 0 bases from V and 3 bases from J, with 8 bases between. The CDR3 has 14 amino acids. From germline, CDR1 is LGHNA and CDR2 YNFKEQ. The CDR3 DNA sequence: TGTGCCAGCAGCCAAGACAGATTCGAAGAGACCCAGTACTTC. The encoded protein is CASSQDRFEETQYF.

The chain uses TRBV4-1 and TRBJ1-5; D remains ambiguous. V shed 3 bases and J shed 4 bases, with 13 bases lying between them. This CDR3 is built from 15 residues. The germline CDR1 and CDR2 sequences are MGHRA and YSYEKL. Written as DNA, the CDR3 is TGCGCCAGCAGCCAGATATTTCTAGCAAATCAGCCCCAGCATTTT. Translation gives CASSQIFLANQPQHF.